One sample yielded the 14 T cell receptor beta chains listed below, sequenced in a study of OX40 agonist ivuxolimab in advanced cancers. The assay was immunoSEQ multiplex PCR, and TCRdb's table has in-frame clones only and misses some. The table lists tens of thousands of clones, approximately 90% of them singletons. The input for sequencing was CD4+ or CD8+ T cells sorted from blood, taken in a trial of the OX40 agonist ivuxolimab. The receptors here all came from an adult with an advanced solid tumor such as melanoma, head and neck, liver or kidney cancer.

V gene TRBV5-1 combines with J gene TRBJ1-6; D perhaps matches TRBD1 (5 bases). Germline V gene data show CDR1 as SGHRS and CDR2 as YFSETQ. This CDR3 has 15 residues. Trimming removed 4 bases at V and 9 bases at J, with 17 bases between. CDR3 DNA: TGCGCCAGCAGCGGGACGGGAGACAATGTTTCACCCCTCCACTTT. It codes for CASSGTGDNVSPLHF.

This rearrangement joins TRBV11-2 to TRBJ2-4, with 7 bases identical to TRBD1. V lost 6 bases and J lost 5; bases outside the gene matches: 10. Germline V gives CDR1 SGHAT, CDR2 FQNNGV. CDR3 size: 15 residues. Here the CDR3 DNA reads TGTGCCAGCAGTCACGGACGGGACAGCCAAAACATTCAGTACTTC. Translation: CASSHGRDSQNIQYF. Complete variable domain (other parts from reference TRBV11-2 and TRBJ2-4): EAGVAQSPRYKIIEKRQSVAFWCNPISGHATLYWYQQILGQGPKLLIQFQNNGVVDDSQLPKDRFSAERLKGVDSTLKIQPAKLEDSAVYLCASSHGRDSQNIQYFGAGTRLSVL.

The chain has TRBV7-2 and TRBJ1-5; D unresolved. The V end lost 3 bases, the J end lost 1 base, and 10 bases lay between the germline ends. The CDR3 covers 15 residues. Germline V lookup: CDR1 SGHTA, CDR2 FQGNSA. The CDR3 nucleotides are TGTGCCAGCAGCTTGAGGCCAGAGAGCAATCAGCCCCAGCATTTT. Protein sequence: CASSLRPESNQPQHF.

CDR3 protein: CASSSTGQGWDEQFF. DNA of the CDR3: TGTGCCAGCAGTTCGACGGGACAGGGTTGGGATGAGCAGTTCTTC. This chain uses TRBV7-3 with TRBJ2-1, with TRBD1 matching over 9 bases. V lost 6 bases to trimming and J lost 8 bases; unmatched junction nucleotides: 11. This CDR3 has 15 amino acids. Germline V lookup: CDR1 SGHTA, CDR2 FQGTGA.

The chain couples TRBV18 to TRBJ2-1; D gene uncertain. The germline V and J ends were trimmed by 0 bases and 7 bases, with 13 bases remaining between them. The CDR3 extends over 15 amino acids. The V gene's germline CDR1 is KGHSH and CDR2 LQKENI. This chain's CDR3 is CASSPPRKPRNEQFF. The CDR3 DNA sequence: TGTGCCAGCTCACCACCGCGGAAACCCCGGAATGAGCAGTTCTTC.

The V call is TRBV30, the J call TRBJ1-4, with TRBD1 matching 7 bases. Trimming at V came to 8 bases and at J to 3 bases, leaving 6 bases not matched to a gene. The CDR3 sequence is 13 residues long. Per the germline V gene, CDR1 is GTSNPN and CDR2 is SVGIG (reference sequence). For the CDR3, the DNA is TGTGCCGTTGGAACAGGGGCTAATGAAAAACTGTTTTTT. It is translated as CAVGTGANEKLFF.

The V and J genes are TRBV6-1 and TRBJ2-3; 8 bases fit TRBD1. CDR3 length: 15 amino acids. V shed 7 bases, J shed 6 bases, and the junction held 12 bases outside the gene matches. CDR1 and CDR2 (germline): MNHNS, SASEGT. The CDR3: CASITMAGGVDTQYF. In nucleotides, the CDR3 is TGTGCCAGCATAACGATGGCAGGGGGCGTGGATACGCAGTATTTT.

The rearrangement joins TRBV6-5 to TRBJ1-3; tentatively, D is TRBD1 (5 bases). The CDR3 is 15 amino acids. CDR1 MNHEY and CDR2 SVGAGI come from the germline V gene. V lost 5 bases to trimming and J lost 9 bases, with 20 bases between them. The CDR3 coding sequence is TGTGCCAGCAGTCGCTCCCAGGACACCGGTTCCACCATATATTTT. Translating gives CASSRSQDTGSTIYF.

The chain combines TRBV28 with TRBJ1-2, with 9 bases lining up with TRBD1. Germline V CDR1 and CDR2: MDHEN, SYDVKM. Trimming removed 4 bases from V and 7 bases from J; junction bases left unmatched: 10. The CDR3 contains 15 residues. This chain's CDR3 is CASSSDGQGSSGYTF. In DNA form, the CDR3 reads TGTGCCAGCAGTTCGGACGGACAGGGGAGTTCTGGCTACACCTTC.

As concerns this clone: A read error is possible here, since a much larger clone lies one base away. V is TRBV7-8 and J is TRBJ1-1; no clear D. This CDR3 contains 13 residues. The germline CDR1 and CDR2 sequences are SGHVS and FQNEAQ. Trimming stripped 2 bases from V and 1 base from J, with 5 bases between. This chain's CDR3 is CASSLRGNTEAFF. The CDR3 DNA reads TGTGCCAGCAGCTTACGGGGGAACACTGAAGCTTTCTTT.

The rearrangement joins TRBV29-1 to TRBJ1-1; 7 bases fit TRBD1. With V trimmed by 7 bases and J by 0 bases, 5 bases remained unmatched. Germline CDR1 reads SQVTM; CDR2 reads ANQGSEA. CDR3 length equals 13 residues. Written as DNA, the CDR3 is TGCAGCGCGGGACAGAGCATGAACACTGAAGCTTTCTTT. Translated, it gives CSAGQSMNTEAFF.

The chain couples TRBV7-2 to TRBJ2-1; either TRBD1 or TRBD2 may supply D (5 bases each). The CDR3 runs to 15 residues. In germline, CDR1 is SGHTA, CDR2 FQGNSA. Trimming stripped 5 bases from V and 9 bases from J, with 20 bases between. The CDR3 here is CASSIGTPHSSEQFF. The CDR3, as DNA: TGTGCCAGCAGCATTGGGACCCCGCACTCGAGTGAGCAGTTCTTC.

The chain carries TRBV2 and TRBJ2-3; 10 bases line up with TRBD2. Germline-derived CDR1 and CDR2 are SNHLY and FYNNEI. The CDR3 length is 15 residues. V gave up 6 bases and J gave up 1 base; unmatched junction bases: 4. The CDR3 region has the DNA TGTGCCAGCAGGCGGACTAGCGGAGGCACAGATACGCAGTATTTT. As protein: CASRRTSGGTDTQYF.

The chain employs TRBV27 and TRBJ1-3; 9 nucleotides agree with TRBD1. Trimming at V came to 4 bases and at J to 3 bases, leaving 4 bases not matched to a gene. CDR1 MNHEY and CDR2 SMNVEV come from the germline V gene (reference sequence). The CDR3 contains 15 residues. The CDR3 region has the DNA TGTGCCAGCAGTTCACAGGGGGCCCGTGGAAACACCATATATTTT. Protein sequence: CASSSQGARGNTIYF.